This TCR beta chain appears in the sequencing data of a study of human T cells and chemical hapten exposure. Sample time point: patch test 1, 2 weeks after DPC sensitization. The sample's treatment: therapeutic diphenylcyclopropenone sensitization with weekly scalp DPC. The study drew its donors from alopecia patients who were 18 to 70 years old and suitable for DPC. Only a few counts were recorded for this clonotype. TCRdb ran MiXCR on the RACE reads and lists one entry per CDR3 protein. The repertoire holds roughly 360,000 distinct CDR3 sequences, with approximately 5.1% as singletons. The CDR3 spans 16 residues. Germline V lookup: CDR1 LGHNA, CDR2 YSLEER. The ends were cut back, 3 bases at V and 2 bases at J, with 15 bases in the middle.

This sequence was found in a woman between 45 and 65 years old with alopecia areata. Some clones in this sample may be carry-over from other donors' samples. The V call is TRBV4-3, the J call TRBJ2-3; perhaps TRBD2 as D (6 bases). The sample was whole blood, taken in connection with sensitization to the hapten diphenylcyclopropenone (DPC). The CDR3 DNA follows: TGCGCCAGCAGCCACCAAACCGGGGGTTCCACAGATACGCAGTATTTT. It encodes CASSHQTGGSTDTQYF.